This T cell receptor (beta chain) appears in the sequencing data of a study of cytomegalovirus exposure and HLA in healthy donors. Study-level results: The classifier, whose performance was assessed in both the original and validation cohorts, reportedly diagnosed cytomegalovirus status with high specificity and sensitivity.

As concerns this clone: The antigen is not known.

Vbeta (60) and Jbeta (13) primers were used in the PCR. Some clones are missing from TCRdb's copy, which holds only in-frame ones; the method was immunoSEQ multiplex PCR. The data show 140,000 to 150,000 clones, with roughly 66% seen just once and approximately 1.8% held by the top ten. V trimming: 6 bases; J trimming: 6 bases; junction bases outside the gene matches: 8. There are 14 residues in the CDR3. Germline CDR1 is SQVTM and CDR2 is ANQGSEA. This sequence joins TRBV29-1 and TRBJ2-3; TRBD2 matches 11 bases. Specimen: PBMCs. This TCR was sampled from a woman younger than 35 in good health and CMV-seronegative. The CDR3 protein is CSVLAGGLLDTQYF. The CDR3 DNA is TGCAGCGTCCTAGCGGGAGGACTCTTGGATACGCAGTATTTT.